This T cell receptor beta chain was profiled in a study of blood T cell repertoires in COVID-19. In the study overall: Collection of acute and convalescent COVID-19 samples took place in the United States, Italy and Spain. PBMCs, B-cell-depleted T cells, or T cells provided the cDNA or gDNA that made up the material.

Germline V gene lookup returns CDR1 SNHLY and CDR2 FYNNEI. The CDR3 runs 18 residues. V lost 6 bases to trimming and J lost 0 bases; unmatched junction nucleotides: 11. Source study methods: Nucleated cell counts were estimated from reference gene primer amplification. Using immunoSEQ multiplex PCR, the repertoire was profiled, and TCRdb retains in-frame clones only, with some absent. V and J calls and clone size come straight from that table; D and trimming were deduced from the DNA. This table holds 100,000 to 150,000 clones, 70% to 90% found once. The receptor's source is a man aged 45-65 years with acute or convalescent COVID-19. The chain links TRBV2 to TRBJ1-5, with 10 bases matching TRBD1. The source material was peripheral blood. In nucleotides, the CDR3 is TGTGCCAGCAGACCGGGACAGGGGCCTCTTTATAGCAATCAGCCCCAGCATTTT. Its protein product is CASRPGQGPLYSNQPQHF.